This T cell receptor beta chain was identified in a study of regulatory T cells in long-lasting Graves disease. This sample's time point: newly diagnosed GD, antithyroid drugs for less than 3 months. RNA from PBMCs was the source of the TCR library. CDR3 regions were amplified by Arm-PCR using iRepertoire HTBI primers to build TCR beta libraries. Using its own MiXCR run on the multiplex PCR reads, TCRdb lists one record per CDR3 protein. The table lists about 350,000 distinct CDR3 sequences, about 16% of them singletons, with 20% to 25% in the top ten. This clonotype was observed a few times. Its antigen is undetermined. Study-level results: There were preferences for TRBV28, TRBJ1-2 and TRBJ2-5 in persistent disease. Accuracy was perhaps lowered by the small sample size.

The CDR3 runs to 15 residues. Germline CDR1 and CDR2: LGHDT and YNNKEL (reference sequence). V shed 4 bases, J shed 0 bases, and the junction held 4 bases outside the gene matches. This sample also belongs to another study, concerning T cells in Graves' hyperthyroidism and ophthalmopathy. From that study: The model foresaw ophthalmopathy a median approximately 6.3 months prior to onset.

The rearrangement links TRBV3-1 to TRBJ2-3, with TRBD1 identical over 7 bases. This specimen consisted of peripheral blood mononuclear cells (PBMCs), obtained at new diagnosis, from a patient treated with antithyroid drugs. The sequence was collected from a woman in her late teens or twenties with Graves disease. CDR3 DNA sequence: TGTGCCAGCAGCCTATCGACAGGGAGCACAGATACGCAGTATTTT. Translating gives CASSLSTGSTDTQYF.